One sample yielded the 23 T cell receptor beta chains listed below, sequenced in a study of Graves' ophthalmopathy and Graves' hyperthyroidism. RNA transcripts served as template for amplifying TCR beta CDR3 sequences. Amplification began with first-round RT-PCR using HTBI primers, then second-round multiplex PCR was performed. Using its own MiXCR run on the multiplex PCR reads, TCRdb lists one record per CDR3 protein. This table has 900,000 to 1,200,000 distinct CDR3 sequences, about 35% appearing once. Sequenced input: peripheral blood or thyroid tissue (not recorded which). The receptor source for this set is an adult man with Graves' hyperthyroidism.

The chain recombines TRBV7-2 with TRBJ2-2, with 16 positions matching TRBD2. Unmatched junction bases numbered 3, after V lost 6 bases and J lost 8 bases. Germline-derived CDR1 and CDR2 are SGHTA and FQGNSA. The CDR3 totals 15 residues. The CDR3 sequence is CASRPGLAGGGELFF. The CDR3 DNA follows: TGTGCCAGCAGACCGGGACTAGCGGGAGGGGGGGAGCTGTTTTTT.

The chain uses TRBV19 and TRBJ2-5, with TRBD1 as a possible D gene (6 bases). Germline V gene sequence: CDR1 LNHDA, CDR2 SQIVND (reference sequence). V lost 4 bases, J lost 5 bases, and 20 bases lay in between. This CDR3 contains 16 residues. CDR3 residues: CASSTGSTGTRETQYF. As DNA, the CDR3 is TGTGCCAGTAGTACTGGCTCAACCGGGACACGGGAGACCCAGTACTTC. Based on the CDR3 plus reference TRBV19 and TRBJ2-5, the full variable domain is DGGITQSPKYLFRKEGQNVTLSCEQNLNHDAMYWYRQDPGQGLRLIYYSQIVNDFQKGDIAEGYSVSREKKESFPLTVTSAQKNPTAFYLCASSTGSTGTRETQYFGPGTRLLVL.

This clonotype was found many times. The chain is built from TRBV15 and TRBJ2-5, with TRBD2 identical over 7 bases. Germline CDR1 reads LNHNV; CDR2 reads YYDKDF (reference sequence). J was trimmed by 5 bases and V by 5 bases; bases with no gene match: 11. The CDR3 consists of 15 residues. The CDR3 DNA sequence: TGTGCCACCAGCGGGCCGGGACTACCCCCGGAGACCCAGTACTTC. Its translation is CATSGPGLPPETQYF.

The CDR3 loop reads CASSPDATQNYGYTF. Written as DNA, the CDR3 is TGTGCCAGCTCACCAGACGCGACACAAAACTATGGCTACACCTTC. V is TRBV25-1 and J is TRBJ1-2; D call uncertain. Trimming removed 8 bases at V and 2 bases at J, with 18 bases between. Per the germline V gene, CDR1 is MGHDK and CDR2 is SYGVNS. There are 15 residues in the CDR3.

This chain uses TRBV2 with TRBJ1-1; D possibly corresponds to TRBD1 (5 bases). CDR1 is SNHLY, CDR2 FYNNEI, per germline. The V gene lost 2 bases and the J gene lost 5 bases, with 12 bases spanning the gap. CDR3 length: 14 amino acids. The CDR3 loop reads CASSEQGSSTEAFF. CDR3 nucleotides: TGTGCCAGCAGTGAACAGGGTAGTAGTACTGAAGCTTTCTTT.

Points on this clonotype: Possible read error: a much larger clone is one base away. This rearrangement joins TRBV7-2 to TRBJ2-7, with D maybe TRBD1 (6 bases). The ends were cut back, 5 bases at V and 3 bases at J, with 14 bases in the middle. CDR3 length equals 14 residues. The germline V gene encodes CDR1 SGHTA and CDR2 FQGNSA. In DNA, the CDR3 is TGTGCCAGCAGCCGGCAGGGGCAGCTCTACGAGCAGTACTTC. Protein: CASSRQGQLYEQYF.

This clonotype was detected many times. J is TRBJ2-7 and V is TRBV4-3; perhaps TRBD1 as D (6 bases). The CDR3 spans 15 residues. V lost 0 bases and J lost 3, with 12 bases in between. Per germline, CDR1 LGHNA and CDR2 YSLEER. CDR3 sequence reads: CASSQDRAGVYEQYF. The CDR3, as DNA: TGCGCCAGCAGCCAAGATCGGGCAGGGGTCTACGAGCAGTACTTC.

Of note for this clonotype: A much larger clone is a single base away; this may be a read error. This is likely a read error, given that the CDR3 carries no conserved phenylalanine or tryptophan at its end. This chain joins TRBV29-1 and TRBJ1-1, with a possible D match to TRBD1 (6 bases). Trimming removed 6 bases from V and 1 base from J, with 18 bases in between. The germline V gene encodes CDR1 SQVTM and CDR2 ANQGSEA. The CDR3 sequence is 15 residues long. CDR3 sequence (DNA): TGCAGCGTCGGGGTAGGGGGGGGCGCGAACACTGAAGCTTTCCTT. This sequence encodes CSVGVGGGANTEAFL.

This chain uses TRBV7-3 with TRBJ2-3; maybe TRBD2 (6 bases). V was shortened by 5 bases and J by 0 bases, with 12 bases between the two germline ends. This CDR3 contains 15 residues. Germline V lookup: CDR1 SGHTA, CDR2 FQGTGA. The DNA of the CDR3 is TGTGCCAGCAGCCGTAGCGGATATAGCACAGATACGCAGTATTTT. The encoded protein is CASSRSGYSTDTQYF.

The V call is TRBV29-1, the J call TRBJ1-3; perhaps TRBD1 as D (5 bases). The CDR3 is made up of 12 amino acids. Trimming pared 6 bases from V and 11 bases from J, leaving 17 bases between. Germline CDR1 and CDR2: SQVTM and ANQGSEA. Written as DNA, the CDR3 is TGCAGCGTCACCCGGGGGGGTAACTCCATATATTTT. It is translated as CSVTRGGNSIYF. The variable domain in full, completed from reference TRBV29-1 and TRBJ1-3, reads SAVISQKPSRDICQRGTSLTIQCQVDSQVTMMFWYRQQPGQSLTLIATANQGSEATYESGFVIDKFPISRPNLTFSTLTVSNMSPEDSSIYLCSVTRGGNSIYFGEGSWLTVV.

This clonotype appeared a few times. The CDR3 spells CASRPGGESYEQYF. Written as DNA, the CDR3 is TGTGCCAGCAGGCCCGGGGGGGAGTCCTACGAGCAGTACTTC. This chain links TRBV7-9 with TRBJ2-7, with 8 bases aligning to TRBD2. CDR1 SEHNR and CDR2 FQNEAQ come from the germline V gene (reference sequence). The CDR3 extends over 14 amino acids. The J segment lost 1 base and the V segment lost 6 bases, leaving 5 bases of the junction unmatched.

The chain is built from TRBV19 and TRBJ2-7; D may correspond to TRBD1 or TRBD2 (5 bases each). CDR3 length: 16 residues. Germline V gene sequence: CDR1 LNHDA, CDR2 SQIVND (reference sequence). The V end was cut by 4 bases, the J end by 2 bases, with 18 bases between. The CDR3 region is CASSTLKGSATYEQYF. For the CDR3, the DNA is TGTGCCAGTAGTACCTTGAAGGGGAGCGCCACCTACGAGCAGTACTTC.

With regard to this clonotype: The junction differs from germline at one of its ends, possibly a read error. The V and J genes are TRBV20-1 and TRBJ2-5; tentatively, D is TRBD1 or TRBD2 (5 bases each). Looked up from germline, CDR1 is DFQATT and CDR2 is SNEGSKA (reference sequence). The CDR3 has 11 residues. The CDR3 DNA reads as TGCAGTGCTAGTCTGGGGGAGACCCAGCACTTC. It translates to CSASLGETQHF.

The chain combines TRBV7-2 with TRBJ1-5, with TRBD1 as a possible D gene (5 bases). This CDR3 contains 15 residues. Germline values: CDR1 SGHTA, CDR2 FQGNSA. V shed 4 bases and J shed 12 bases, with 22 bases lying between them. CDR3 loop: CASSYQPRQQRDQHF. CDR3 coding DNA: TGTGCCAGCAGCTACCAACCAAGACAGCAAAGGGACCAGCATTTT. Full variable domain (remainder filled in from reference TRBV7-2 and TRBJ1-5): GAGVSQSPSNKVTEKGKDVELRCDPISGHTALYWYRQSLGQGLEFLIYFQGNSAPDKSGLPSDRFSAERTGGSVSTLTIQRTQQEDSAVYLCASSYQPRQQRDQHFGDGTRLSIL.

J is TRBJ2-7 and V is TRBV12-3 or TRBV12-4; unclear D gene. The CDR3 spans 12 residues. V lost 7 bases and J lost 2, with 9 bases in between. The chain's CDR3 is CASKERTYEQYF. The CDR3 nucleotides are TGTGCCAGCAAAGAGAGAACCTACGAGCAGTACTTC.

V usage is TRBV28 and J usage is TRBJ1-2; tentative D call: TRBD1 (5 bases). The V gene lost 3 bases and the J gene lost 7 bases, with 15 bases spanning the gap. Per germline, CDR1 MDHEN and CDR2 SYDVKM. This CDR3 has 14 residues. The DNA of the CDR3 is TGTGCCAGCAGTTTCGGGGGATGGTTATCTGGCTACACCTTC. This encodes CASSFGGWLSGYTF.

Concerning this clonotype: The germline gene is not matched at one end of the junction; a read error may be the cause. The chain couples TRBV7-8 to TRBJ2-3; D is possibly TRBD1 (5 bases). Germline CDR1 SGHVS, CDR2 FQNEAQ. The CDR3 totals 14 residues. The CDR3 sequence: CASSLVTSTGTQYF. DNA of the CDR3: TGTGCCAGCAGCTTAGTGACCTCCACAGGTACGCAGTATTTT.

Details on this clonotype: Likely a read error: the CDR3 ends without its conserved phenylalanine or tryptophan. The DNA is omitted, as the CDR3 cannot be located on it reliably, and the CDR3 follows TCRdb's listing. The CDR3 reads CASSRGKDR. The rearrangement uses TRBV7-9 and TRBJ2-7; the DNA was not compared with TRBD1, the D call given in the table. The CDR3 comprises 9 residues, both ends counted. The germline V gene has CDR1 SEHNR and CDR2 FQNEAQ (reference sequence).

The chain joins TRBV10-3 to TRBJ1-4; tentatively, D is TRBD1 (5 bases). The CDR3 sequence is 17 residues long. CDR1 and CDR2 from the germline V gene are ENHRY and SYGVKD. V was shortened by 0 bases and J by 6 bases, with 17 bases between the two germline ends. Written as DNA, the CDR3 is TGTGCCATCAGTGAGTCGATTACAGGCGGATCGTATGAAAAACTGTTTTTT. Encoded protein: CAISESITGGSYEKLFF.

This clonotype turned up a few times. The rearrangement links TRBV6-5 to TRBJ2-7; D ambiguous. The CDR3 contains 12 residues. Germline V gene sequence: CDR1 MNHEY, CDR2 SVGAGI. Trimming removed 1 base from V and 7 bases from J, with 8 bases in between. The CDR3 DNA reads as TGTGCCAGCAGTTACTTTCCCTTGGAGCAGTACTTC. Its protein is CASSYFPLEQYF.

This clonotype has a handful of counts. This chain uses TRBV20-1 with TRBJ1-5, with D possibly matching TRBD1 (5 bases). V lost 6 bases and J lost 3, with 24 bases in between. This CDR3 region has 17 residues. Germline V lookup: CDR1 DFQATT, CDR2 SNEGSKA (reference sequence). The CDR3 loop reads CSALGRDRPQNNQPQHF. Written as DNA, the CDR3 is TGCAGTGCCCTCGGCAGGGATCGCCCACAGAACAATCAGCCCCAGCATTTT.

The chain uses TRBV25-1 and TRBJ2-7, with 7 bases matching TRBD1. Germline V gene data show CDR1 as MGHDK and CDR2 as SYGVNS. This CDR3 region has 13 residues. Unmatched junction bases numbered 7, after V lost 8 bases and J lost 3 bases. CDR3 residues: CASLSGTVYEQYF. CDR3 coding DNA: TGTGCCAGCTTATCCGGGACAGTCTACGAGCAGTACTTC.

This clonotype was seen only a few times. The rearrangement links TRBV15 to TRBJ2-7; the D gene could be TRBD1 or TRBD2 (5 bases each). This CDR3 spans 16 amino acids. Germline V CDR1 and CDR2: LNHNV, YYDKDF (reference sequence). Trimming took off 1 base at V and 2 bases at J, with 15 bases between the two ends. The CDR3 is CATSRVGDVPTYEQYF. DNA for the CDR3: TGTGCCACCAGCAGAGTGGGGGACGTGCCTACCTACGAGCAGTACTTC.